Listed here is a single T cell receptor beta chain. As yet, its antigen is unknown. This sample is part of a study of T cell responses to AZD1222 COVID-19 vaccine. Study outcomes and limitations: Possibly, clonal diversity was underestimated; donors were largely white British and included more females.

The V and J ends lost 4 bases and 3 bases respectively, with 18 bases between them. Germline lookup yields CDR1 MNHNS and CDR2 SASEGT. The CDR3 spans 16 residues. The assay was immunoSEQ multiplex PCR, and TCRdb's table has in-frame clones only and misses some. The sample has about 150,000 clones, roughly 90% seen once. V gene TRBV6-1 combines with J gene TRBJ2-5, with a possible D match to TRBD1 (6 bases). Sequences were derived from peripheral blood, sampled 28 days after the second AZD1222 dose. The TCR comes from an adult who received the AZD1222 COVID-19 vaccine. The CDR3 DNA reads TGTGCCAGCAGTGTACAGGGAAGGTGGCCGGAAGAGACCCAGTACTTC. Its protein product is CASSVQGRWPEETQYF.